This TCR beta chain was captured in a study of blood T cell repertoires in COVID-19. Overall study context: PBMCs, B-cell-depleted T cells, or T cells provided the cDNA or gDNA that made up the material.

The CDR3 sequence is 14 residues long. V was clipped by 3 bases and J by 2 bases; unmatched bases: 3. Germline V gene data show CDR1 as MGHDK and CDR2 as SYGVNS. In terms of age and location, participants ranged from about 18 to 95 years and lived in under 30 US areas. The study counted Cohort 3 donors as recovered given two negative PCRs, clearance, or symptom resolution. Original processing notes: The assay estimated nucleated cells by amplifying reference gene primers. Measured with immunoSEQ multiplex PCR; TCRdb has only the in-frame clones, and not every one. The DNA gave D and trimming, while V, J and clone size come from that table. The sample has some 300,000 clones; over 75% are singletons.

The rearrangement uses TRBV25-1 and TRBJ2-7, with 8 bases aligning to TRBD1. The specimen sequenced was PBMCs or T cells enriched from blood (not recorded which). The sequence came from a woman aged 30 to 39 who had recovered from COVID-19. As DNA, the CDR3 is TGTGCCAGCAGTGAGAGGACAGGGCCCTACGAGCAGTACTTC. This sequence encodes CASSERTGPYEQYF.